This TCR beta chain derives from a study of CD8 T cells in Susac syndrome. Study as a whole: Clinically active disease was present in more than five of the sequenced Susac syndrome patients. Roughly eight of these patients were in remission. When their blood was taken, patients with Susac syndrome were therapy-naive, taking corticosteroids, or taking intravenous immunoglobulin alone. Study-level results: It was acknowledged in the study that the number of individuals who were included in its TCR sequencing and HLA analysis was relatively small.

cDNA came from approximately 0.5 to 1 ug RNA primed by random hexamers. TCRdb redid the calling of the immunoSEQ multiplex PCR reads with MiXCR, one entry per CDR3 protein. The sample includes around 110,000 distinct CDR3 sequences, over 90% seen only once; the top ten take 0.13% to 0.15%. The germline V and J ends were trimmed by 6 bases and 0 bases, with 8 bases remaining between them. This CDR3 has 13 amino acids. From germline, CDR1 is KGHSH and CDR2 LQKENI. About this clonotype: Its specificity is not known.

Sequencing was performed on CD4+ T cells from PBMCs. The chain employs TRBV18 and TRBJ1-1; unclear D gene. The sequence was obtained from a human donor with Susac syndrome. CDR3 DNA sequence: TGTGCCAGCTCCCTAAGTATGAACACTGAAGCTTTCTTT. The encoded protein is CASSLSMNTEAFF.